Shown below are 20 T cell receptor beta chains from a single sample sequenced in a study of cytomegalovirus exposure and HLA in healthy donors. 60 Vbeta and 13 Jbeta primers were used in PCR. Profiled with immunoSEQ multiplex PCR; TCRdb holds only in-frame clones, not every one. The table has about 110,000 clones, around 64% seen once. Sequenced input: PBMCs. These receptors all come from a woman aged 25 to 39 in good health and CMV-seronegative.

This rearrangement joins TRBV4-2 to TRBJ1-6, with D possibly matching TRBD1 (6 bases). There are 17 residues in the CDR3. Trimming removed 0 bases at V and 6 bases at J, with 15 bases between. CDR1 and CDR2 (germline): LGHNA, YNFKEQ. The CDR3 bases are TGTGCCAGCAGCCAAGAGCTTCAGACAGGAATTAATTCACCCCTCCACTTT. Translating it yields CASSQELQTGINSPLHF.

CDR3 sequence reads: CASRDRAVSEQFF. The CDR3 coding sequence is TGCGCCAGCAGAGACAGGGCGGTTTCAGAGCAGTTCTTC. This rearrangement joins TRBV5-1 to TRBJ2-1; 7 nucleotides match TRBD1. V dropped 5 bases and J dropped 10; count of bases not matched to a gene: 9. The CDR3 is made up of 13 amino acids. Germline CDR1 and CDR2: SGHRS and YFSETQ.

The chain employs TRBV18 and TRBJ2-2, with 7 bases matching TRBD2. The length of the CDR3 is 15 residues. Germline-derived CDR1 and CDR2 are KGHSH and LQKENI. J was trimmed by 4 bases and V by 8 bases; bases with no gene match: 10. In nucleotides, the CDR3 is TGTGCCAGCACCGGAGGGGACTACAGCACCGGGGAGCTGTTTTTT. Amino acids: CASTGGDYSTGELFF.

V usage is TRBV30 and J usage is TRBJ2-7; 8 bases match TRBD2. CDR1 GTSNPN and CDR2 SVGIG come from the germline V gene (reference sequence). The CDR3 loop spans 15 amino acids. J was trimmed by 3 bases and V by 4 bases; bases with no gene match: 11. As DNA, the CDR3 is TGTGCCTGGACCCTCTCGAGCGGGAGATTCTACGAGCAGTACTTC. Protein sequence: CAWTLSSGRFYEQYF.

The chain uses TRBV4-1 and TRBJ2-5; D may be TRBD1 (5 bases). The last part of the DNA fits TRBJ2-7 better; the J call may be wrong. This CDR3 has 13 residues. Germline V gene sequence: CDR1 MGHRA, CDR2 YSYEKL. This CDR3 reads CASSQQVSYEQYF. The CDR3 DNA is TGCGCCAGCAGTCAACAGGTTTCCTACGAGCAGTACTTC.

The chain uses TRBV6-5 and TRBJ2-5; D may be TRBD2 (6 bases). The J call could be wrong; TRBJ2-7 is a better fit for the DNA end. Germline lookup yields CDR1 MNHEY and CDR2 SVGAGI. The CDR3 runs 14 residues. The CDR3 DNA sequence: TGTGCCAGCAGTTACAGTCGGGAGATACGCGAGCAGTACTTC. This gives the protein CASSYSREIREQYF.

The gene calls are TRBV6-4 and TRBJ2-3; no definite D call. Germline loops: CDR1 MRHNA, CDR2 SNTAGT. There are 13 residues in the CDR3. V lost 5 bases, J lost 3 bases, and 9 bases lay in between. In DNA, the CDR3 is TGTGCCAGCAGTTCGACTGAGACAGATACGCAGTATTTT. Amino acids: CASSSTETDTQYF.

This clone was detected only once. This chain connects TRBV30 to TRBJ1-5; a weak D match, TRBD1 (6 bases). Germline CDR1 and CDR2: GTSNPN and SVGIG (reference sequence). The ends were cut back, 5 bases at V and 3 bases at J, with 11 bases in the middle. The CDR3 totals 13 residues. CDR3 nucleotides: TGTGCCTGGGGGGGCGGATCCAATCAGCCCCAGCATTTT. Its translation is CAWGGGSNQPQHF.

This rearrangement joins TRBV19 to TRBJ2-7, with 8 bases identical to TRBD1. Looked up from germline, CDR1 is LNHDA and CDR2 is SQIVND (reference sequence). The CDR3 is 14 residues long. J was trimmed by 1 base and V by 10 bases; bases with no gene match: 9. CDR3 sequence: CATADREKSYEQYF. The DNA of the CDR3 is TGTGCCACCGCGGACAGGGAAAAATCCTACGAGCAGTACTTC. The entire variable domain, with the rest obtained from reference TRBV19 and TRBJ2-7, is as follows: DGGITQSPKYLFRKEGQNVTLSCEQNLNHDAMYWYRQDPGQGLRLIYYSQIVNDFQKGDIAEGYSVSREKKESFPLTVTSAQKNPTAFYLCATADREKSYEQYFGPGTRLTVT.

This clone was counted only a few times. This CDR3 is also generated by other DNA sequences in the sample. CDR3 in DNA: TGCGCCAGCAGCTCCGGACTAGCGGGAGGGTACAATGAGCAGTTCTTC. As protein: CASSSGLAGGYNEQFF. The chain combines TRBV5-1 with TRBJ2-1, with 15 bases fitting TRBD2. Germline V lookup: CDR1 SGHRS, CDR2 YFSETQ. Trimming cost V 3 bases and J 4 bases; bases outside gene matches: 2. The CDR3 runs 16 residues.

The chain links TRBV4-2 to TRBJ1-6, with TRBD1 matching over 8 bases. Germline CDR1 LGHNA, CDR2 YNFKEQ. Trimming took 1 base from V and 3 from J; bases not matched to a gene: 11. This CDR3 spans 19 amino acids. This CDR3 is CASSQVSTGDSFYNSPLHF. CDR3 coding DNA: TGTGCCAGCAGCCAAGTATCGACAGGGGATTCCTTCTATAATTCACCCCTCCACTTT.

This clone was seen only a few times. The chain links TRBV10-3 to TRBJ2-3, with TRBD2 matching over 10 bases. The CDR3 extends over 14 amino acids. CDR1 and CDR2 (germline): ENHRY, SYGVKD. Trimming took 4 bases from V and 3 from J; bases not matched to a gene: 1. The CDR3 spells CAISVSGRTDTQYF. CDR3 DNA: TGTGCCATCAGTGTTAGCGGGAGGACAGATACGCAGTATTTT.

This chain joins TRBV27 and TRBJ2-7; TRBD1 is a possible D gene (6 bases). CDR1 and CDR2 (germline): MNHEY, SMNVEV (reference sequence). V gave up 4 bases and J gave up 4 bases, with 11 bases separating them. This CDR3 is built from 13 residues. CDR3 sequence (DNA): TGTGCCAGCAGTTCAGGACAGTATTACGAGCAGTACTTC. Residues: CASSSGQYYEQYF.

The genes are TRBV25-1 and TRBJ1-2; D might be TRBD1 (5 bases). Germline V gene data show CDR1 as MGHDK and CDR2 as SYGVNS. This CDR3 has 14 residues. The V and J ends lost 1 base and 14 bases respectively, with 20 bases between them. The chain's CDR3 is CASSESGTRVGSTF. As DNA, the CDR3 is TGTGCCAGCAGTGAATCCGGGACTAGGGTGGGTTCTACCTTC.

The rearrangement links TRBV27 to TRBJ2-1; tentatively, D is TRBD1 (6 bases). Germline loops: CDR1 MNHEY, CDR2 SMNVEV (reference sequence). Trimming left V 3 bases short and J 9 bases short, with 9 bases between. This CDR3 is 12 amino acids long. CDR3 sequence (DNA): TGTGCCAGCAGTTTGCCCAGGGGTGAGCAGTTCTTC. Amino acid sequence: CASSLPRGEQFF.

For this clone: One junction end does not reproduce the germline sequence, and a read error may be involved. The chain is built from TRBV25-1 and TRBJ2-1; D gene ambiguous. The germline CDR1 and CDR2 sequences are MGHDK and SYGVNS. The CDR3 is 11 amino acids. The chain's CDR3 is CASSDYYEQFF. In DNA, the CDR3 is TGTGCCAGCAGTGACTACTATGAGCAGTTCTTC. Based on the CDR3 plus reference TRBV25-1 and TRBJ2-1, the full variable domain is EADIYQTPRYLVIGTGKKITLECSQTMGHDKMYWYQQDPGMELHLIHYSYGVNSTEKGDLSSESTVSRIRTEHFPLTLESARPSHTSQYLCASSDYYEQFFGPGTRLTVL.

The CDR3 DNA reads as TGTGCCAGATCGTTGGCGGGAGGGAGCGGGGAGCTGTTTTTT. Translated: CARSLAGGSGELFF. The genes are TRBV27 and TRBJ2-2; 9 positions agree with TRBD2. V shed 9 bases and J 7 bases; nucleotides not matched to a gene: 9. The length of the CDR3 is 14 residues. Germline V gene sequence: CDR1 MNHEY, CDR2 SMNVEV (reference sequence).

The CDR3 protein is CASRPRDRGLEQYF. CDR3 DNA: TGTGCCAGCAGACCCCGGGACAGGGGGCTCGAGCAGTACTTC. V usage is TRBV5-4 and J usage is TRBJ2-7, with TRBD1 matching 12 bases. J lost 6 bases, V lost 5 bases, and 6 bases had no gene match. This CDR3 has 14 amino acids. The germline V gene has CDR1 SGHNT and CDR2 YYREEE (reference sequence).

J is TRBJ1-1 and V is TRBV7-6; D uncertain. The CDR3 runs 13 residues. V lost 1 base to trimming and J lost 1 base, with 4 bases between them. The germline gives CDR1 SGHVS, CDR2 FNYEAQ. The chain's CDR3 is CASSLGQNTEAFF. CDR3 sequence (DNA): TGTGCCAGCAGCTTAGGGCAGAACACTGAAGCTTTCTTT.

V is TRBV5-1 and J is TRBJ1-2; TRBD1 matches at 8 bases. The length of the CDR3 is 14 residues. In germline, CDR1 is SGHRS, CDR2 YFSETQ. V dropped 3 bases and J dropped 6; count of bases not matched to a gene: 7. The CDR3 reads CASSSAGTGHGYTF. CDR3 sequence (DNA): TGCGCCAGCAGCTCGGCCGGGACAGGACATGGCTACACCTTC.